The rows below give T cell receptor beta chains drawn from one sample of a study of T cell responses to AZD1222 COVID-19 vaccine. This table comes from immunoSEQ multiplex PCR, and its TCRdb copy is limited to in-frame clones, with some not included. The top ten clones hold less than 1.3% of a sample with 100,000 to 150,000 clones, more than 75% of them seen once. Specimen: peripheral blood, collected 28 days after the second AZD1222 dose. The receptors come from an adult who received the AZD1222 COVID-19 vaccine. Both conserved end residues are part of each CDR3. A D gene is named only where the DNA matches it firmly. Not every row has a clone size; where given, it reads once, few, many or a size class.

D: NA; V: TRBV2; size: NA; J: TRBJ1-3; CDR3: CASSLDRTSAGNTIYF; DNA: TGTGCCAGCAGCCTCGACAGGACCTCCGCTGGAAACACCATATATTTT
D: TRBD2; V: TRBV5-1; size: few; J: TRBJ2-7; CDR3: CASSFGTSGRPTYEQYF; DNA: TGCGCCAGCAGCTTCGGGACTAGCGGTCGTCCTACCTACGAGCAGTACTTC
D: NA; V: TRBV6-2/TRBV6-3; size: once; J: TRBJ2-7; CDR3: CASSYSRPKQYF; DNA: TGTGCCAGCAGTTACTCACGACCAAAGCAGTACTTC
D: NA; V: TRBV19; size: NA; J: TRBJ2-7; CDR3: CASSLHTGTYEQYF; DNA: TGTGCCAGTAGTCTTCACACAGGAACCTACGAGCAGTACTTC
D: TRBD2; V: TRBV30; size: NA; J: TRBJ2-7; CDR3: CAWSVGGNHLYEQYF; DNA: TGTGCCTGGAGTGTGGGAGGGAACCACCTATACGAGCAGTACTTC
D: TRBD1; V: TRBV19; size: NA; J: TRBJ1-2; CDR3: CASSGQGYGYTF; DNA: TGTGCCAGTAGTGGACAGGGCTATGGCTACACCTTC
D: NA; V: TRBV5-4; size: NA; J: TRBJ1-6; CDR3: CASSPPGRGNSPLHF; DNA: TGTGCCAGCAGCCCCCCGGGCAGGGGAAATTCACCCCTCCACTTT
D: NA; V: TRBV7-2; size: NA; J: TRBJ2-7; CDR3: CASGVAVTYEQYF; DNA: TGTGCCAGCGGGGTAGCGGTTACCTACGAGCAGTACTTC
D: NA; V: TRBV12-3/TRBV12-4; size: NA; J: TRBJ1-2; CDR3: CASSLSGFYGYTF; DNA: TGTGCCAGCAGTCTATCTGGGTTCTATGGCTACACCTTC
D: NA; V: TRBV14; size: NA; J: TRBJ1-3; CDR3: CASSQGRGFVNTIYF; DNA: TGTGCCAGCAGCCAAGGCAGGGGCTTTGTGAACACCATATATTTT
D: TRBD2; V: TRBV5-1; size: NA; J: TRBJ2-1; CDR3: CASSFSGRTHNEQFF; DNA: TGCGCCAGCAGCTTTAGCGGGAGGACCCACAATGAGCAGTTCTTC
D: TRBD2; V: TRBV20-1; size: NA; J: TRBJ2-7; CDR3: CSASTSGRAFYF; DNA: TGCAGTGCTAGTACCAGCGGGAGGGCCTTCTACTTC
D: NA; V: TRBV10-2; size: once; J: TRBJ1-5; CDR3: CASSESGGALSNQPQHF; DNA: TGCGCCAGCAGTGAGTCGGGAGGGGCACTGTCGAATCAGCCCCAGCATTTT
D: NA; V: TRBV6-5; size: NA; J: TRBJ1-2; CDR3: CASSYSAYGGHYGYTF; DNA: TGTGCCAGCAGTTACTCGGCCTATGGGGGGCACTATGGCTACACCTTC
D: NA; V: TRBV30; size: NA; J: TRBJ1-6; CDR3: CAWGLTRSPLHF; DNA: TGTGCCTGGGGACTTACCCGGTCACCCCTCCACTTT
D: NA; V: TRBV20-1; size: NA; J: TRBJ2-1; CDR3: CSARIGYEQFF; DNA: TGCAGTGCTAGAATCGGCTATGAGCAGTTCTTC
D: NA; V: TRBV19; size: NA; J: TRBJ1-2; CDR3: CASTPGYYGYTF; DNA: TGTGCCAGTACACCAGGGTACTATGGCTACACCTTC
D: NA; V: TRBV11-1; size: once; J: TRBJ2-7; CDR3: CASSLAGDGRPQTYEQYF; DNA: TGTGCCAGCAGCTTAGCGGGGGACGGGCGACCTCAGACCTACGAGCAGTACTTC
D: NA; V: TRBV27; size: NA; J: TRBJ1-6; CDR3: CASSLKAGSYKSPLHF; DNA: TGTGCCAGCAGTTTAAAAGCCGGCAGTTATAAGTCACCCCTCCACTTT
D: TRBD2; V: TRBV6-4; size: few; J: TRBJ2-3; CDR3: CASSASGGSTDTQYF; DNA: TGTGCCAGCAGTGCTTCGGGAGGAAGCACAGATACGCAGTATTTT
D: TRBD1; V: TRBV18; size: NA; J: TRBJ2-7; CDR3: CASSRDRASYEQYF; DNA: TGTGCCAGCTCACGGGACAGAGCCTCCTACGAGCAGTACTTC
D: NA; V: TRBV6-4; size: NA; J: TRBJ1-6; CDR3: CASSPSGWGVRLNSPLHF; DNA: TGTGCCAGCAGTCCCTCGGGGTGGGGGGTTCGTTTGAATTCACCCCTCCACTTT
D: TRBD2; V: TRBV5-1; size: NA; J: TRBJ2-1; CDR3: CASRGTGGDYNEQFF; DNA: TGCGCCAGCAGAGGGACGGGAGGAGATTACAATGAGCAGTTCTTC
D: NA; V: TRBV27; size: NA; J: TRBJ1-5; CDR3: CASSLYSGQNQPQHF; DNA: TGTGCCAGCAGTTTATATTCGGGGCAGAATCAGCCCCAGCATTTT
D: NA; V: TRBV9; size: NA; J: TRBJ1-6; CDR3: CASSPGEQGPYNSPLHF; DNA: TGTGCCAGCAGCCCCGGGGAACAGGGTCCCTATAATTCACCCCTCCACTTT
D: NA; V: TRBV12-3/TRBV12-4; size: NA; J: TRBJ1-3; CDR3: CASTPTVNTIYF; DNA: TGTGCCAGCACTCCGACAGTAAACACCATATATTTT
D: NA; V: TRBV7-9; size: NA; J: TRBJ1-2; CDR3: CASSLVGPYDGYTF; DNA: TGTGCCAGCAGCTTAGTGGGACCCTACGATGGCTACACCTTC
D: TRBD1; V: TRBV7-6; size: NA; J: TRBJ1-3; CDR3: CASSLAPIGQGLSGNTIYF; DNA: TGTGCCAGCAGCTTAGCGCCTATCGGACAGGGACTTTCTGGAAACACCATATATTTT
D: NA; V: TRBV14; size: NA; J: TRBJ2-7; CDR3: CASSREWGFSTAVYF; DNA: TGTGCCAGCAGCCGAGAGTGGGGGTTCTCTACTGCAGTATACTTC
D: NA; V: TRBV7-9; size: NA; J: TRBJ1-4; CDR3: CASSLRAGGEKLFF; DNA: TGTGCCAGCAGCTTAAGGGCGGGGGGTGAAAAACTGTTTTTT
D: TRBD2; V: TRBV27; size: NA; J: TRBJ2-1; CDR3: CASSLLASGRTSQFF; DNA: TGTGCCAGCAGTTTATTAGCTAGCGGGAGAACTTCGCAGTTCTTC
D: TRBD2; V: TRBV6-5; size: once; J: TRBJ2-7; CDR3: CASRVGRGSYEQYF; DNA: TGTGCCAGCAGGGTCGGGAGGGGTTCCTACGAGCAGTACTTC
D: TRBD1; V: TRBV6-5; size: NA; J: TRBJ1-1; CDR3: CASSTDRDTEAFF; DNA: TGTGCCAGCAGTACGGACAGGGACACTGAAGCTTTCTTT